The 24 T cell receptor beta chains listed next were all sequenced from one sample in a study of T cells in localized non-small cell lung cancer. Clones were sequenced by immunoSEQ multiplex PCR, and TCRdb holds only the in-frame ones, with some missing. This table has roughly 5,200 clones, around 60% appearing once. The sequences come from lymph node tissue, collected before any cancer treatment. The receptor set was obtained from a male donor aged 60 or over with stage I squamous cell lung carcinoma.

A few counts support this clone. This chain joins TRBV6-7 and TRBJ2-7; 7 bases fit TRBD2. TRBV6-7 is marked as an open reading frame, function uncertain. J gave up 2 bases and V 0 bases, and 13 bases lay outside the gene matches. CDR3 length equals 18 residues. The CDR3 DNA reads as TGTGCCAGCAGTTACTCGATACGGGAAGCGGGATCCCCCTACGAGCAGTACTTC. Translated, it gives CASSYSIREAGSPYEQYF.

This clone was picked up one time. V and J are TRBV19 and TRBJ2-5, with 8 bases aligning to TRBD1. V was clipped by 4 bases and J by 4 bases; unmatched bases: 5. This CDR3 has 14 amino acids. Germline V gives CDR1 LNHDA, CDR2 SQIVND (reference sequence). The chain's CDR3 is CASSTGGAGETQYF. The CDR3 DNA reads TGTGCCAGTAGTACAGGGGGCGCGGGAGAGACCCAGTACTTC.

The J gene is TRBJ2-3, the V gene TRBV30; 16 bases line up with TRBD2. CDR3 size: 19 residues. V was pared by 0 bases and J by 1 base, with 7 bases of the junction left unmatched. Germline values: CDR1 GTSNPN, CDR2 SVGIG (reference sequence). CDR3 in DNA: TGTGCCTGGAGTGTACGGTCCGGGACTAGCGGGAGGGGCACAGATACGCAGTATTTT. This encodes CAWSVRSGTSGRGTDTQYF.

The V and J genes are TRBV19 and TRBJ2-7; TRBD2 aligns across 7 bases. V lost 2 bases to trimming and J lost 1 base; unmatched junction nucleotides: 2. Looked up from germline, CDR1 is LNHDA and CDR2 is SQIVND (reference sequence). The CDR3 contains 14 residues. Here the CDR3 DNA reads TGTGCCAGTAGTATAAGCGGGACTTCCTACGAGCAGTACTTC. Residues: CASSISGTSYEQYF.

This clone was seen only a few times. This sequence joins TRBV11-3 and TRBJ2-7; 11 nucleotides match TRBD1. V trimming: 3 bases; J trimming: 4 bases; junction bases outside the gene matches: 5. CDR1 and CDR2 (germline): SGHNT, YENEEA. The CDR3 is 15 residues long. The CDR3 region is CASSFKGQGDYEQYF. CDR3 DNA sequence: TGTGCCAGCAGCTTCAAGGGACAGGGGGATTACGAGCAGTACTTC.

This chain joins TRBV6-1 and TRBJ1-1; D call uncertain. Trimming stripped 0 bases from V and 0 bases from J, with 8 bases between. Germline lookup yields CDR1 MNHNS and CDR2 SASEGT. This CDR3 is 15 amino acids long. This CDR3 reads CASSEAGVLNTEAFF. CDR3 DNA: TGTGCCAGCAGTGAAGCTGGGGTCCTGAACACTGAAGCTTTCTTT.

The chain couples TRBV30 to TRBJ1-1; TRBD1 is a possible D gene (6 bases). The CDR3 is 12 amino acids. V was cut by 6 bases and J by 1 base, with 9 bases left in between. Germline V lookup: CDR1 GTSNPN, CDR2 SVGIG (reference sequence). CDR3 coding DNA: TGTGCCTGCCCCAGGGGGAACACTGAAGCTTTCTTT. This codes for CACPRGNTEAFF. The full variable domain, completed using reference TRBV30 and TRBJ1-1, is SQTIHQWPATLVQPVGSPLSLECTVEGTSNPNLYWYRQAAGRGLQLLFYSVGIGQISSEVPQNLSASRPQDRQFILSSKKLLLSDSGFYLCACPRGNTEAFFGQGTRLTVV.

V usage is TRBV9 and J usage is TRBJ2-2; D possibly corresponds to TRBD2 (6 bases). The CDR3 is 15 residues long. V was trimmed by 4 bases and J by 1 base, leaving 11 bases between them. Per germline, CDR1 SGDLS and CDR2 YYNGEE. This chain's CDR3 is CASSKVSGNTGELFF. The CDR3, as DNA: TGTGCCAGCAGCAAAGTTAGCGGGAACACCGGGGAGCTGTTTTTT. Using reference TRBV9 and TRBJ2-2 for the parts outside the CDR3, the full variable domain is DSGVTQTPKHLITATGQRVTLRCSPRSGDLSVYWYQQSLDQGLQFLIQYYNGEERAKGNILERFSAQQFPDLHSELNLSSLELGDSALYFCASSKVSGNTGELFFGEGSRLTVL.

V and J are TRBV30 and TRBJ2-1, with D possibly matching TRBD2 (6 bases). V lost 4 bases, J lost 7 bases, and 20 bases lay in between. CDR1 is GTSNPN and CDR2 is SVGIG in the germline V gene (reference sequence). The CDR3 is made up of 15 amino acids. The CDR3 protein is CAWMRGGPPYNEQFF. CDR3 bases: TGTGCCTGGATGCGGGGAGGTCCCCCGTATAATGAGCAGTTCTTC. The full variable domain, in which reference TRBV30 and TRBJ2-1 provide the parts outside the CDR3, is SQTIHQWPATLVQPVGSPLSLECTVEGTSNPNLYWYRQAAGRGLQLLFYSVGIGQISSEVPQNLSASRPQDRQFILSSKKLLLSDSGFYLCAWMRGGPPYNEQFFGPGTRLTVL.

The gene calls are TRBV30 and TRBJ2-2; possibly TRBD1 for D (5 bases). The CDR3 length is 14 residues. Germline CDR1 reads GTSNPN; CDR2 reads SVGIG (reference sequence). V was pared by 7 bases and J by 0 bases, with 12 bases between. The CDR3 reads CALKGRANTGELFF. The CDR3, as DNA: TGTGCCTTGAAGGGCAGGGCGAACACCGGGGAGCTGTTTTTT.

This chain links TRBV19 with TRBJ1-5; D is possibly TRBD1 (6 bases). Trimming removed 5 bases at V and 2 bases at J, with 10 bases between. The length of the CDR3 is 14 residues. Germline values: CDR1 LNHDA, CDR2 SQIVND (reference sequence). The CDR3, as DNA: TGTGCCAGTAGTGCCGCAGGGGGCAATCAGCCCCAGCATTTT. Its protein product is CASSAAGGNQPQHF.

CDR3 in amino acids: CAISESTGNQPQHF. CDR3 nucleotides: TGTGCCATCAGTGAGTCCACGGGGAATCAGCCCCAGCATTTT. The chain carries TRBV10-3 and TRBJ1-5; D ambiguous. The germline V gene encodes CDR1 ENHRY and CDR2 SYGVKD. Trimming cost V 0 bases and J 4 bases, with 7 bases left between them. This CDR3 has 14 amino acids.

This clone was recorded a few times. The chain carries TRBV18 and TRBJ1-2; unclear D gene. CDR1 and CDR2 (germline): KGHSH, LQKENI. V shed 2 bases and J shed 8 bases, with 18 bases lying between them. The CDR3 spans 15 residues. Here the CDR3 DNA reads TGTGCCAGCTCACCAAATGAAGCGGGAGACGGGGGCTACACCTTC. Amino acid sequence: CASSPNEAGDGGYTF.

This clone was seen only a few times. The chain carries TRBV28 and TRBJ1-1; D remains unclear. CDR1 is MDHEN and CDR2 is SYDVKM in the germline V gene. This CDR3 has 12 amino acids. Between the trimmed V and J ends, which lost 2 bases and 2 bases, there was a span of 3 bases. CDR3 protein: CASSLLNTEAFF. The CDR3 coding sequence is TGTGCCAGCAGTTTACTTAACACTGAAGCTTTCTTT.

The chain combines TRBV29-1 with TRBJ2-7; possibly TRBD2 for D (5 bases). CDR1 and CDR2 from the germline V gene are SQVTM and ANQGSEA. V lost 4 bases to trimming and J lost 4 bases, with 11 bases between them. This CDR3 spans 12 amino acids. This CDR3 reads CSVARADYEQYF. The CDR3 region has the DNA TGCAGCGTTGCGAGGGCGGATTACGAGCAGTACTTC.

The rearrangement joins TRBV29-1 to TRBJ1-1; D might be TRBD1 (6 bases). The CDR3 loop spans 14 amino acids. Trimming pared 5 bases from V and 3 bases from J, leaving 16 bases between. CDR1 and CDR2 (germline): SQVTM, ANQGSEA. CDR3 DNA: TGCAGCGTTAGGGGGGCGGCGTGGGACACTGAAGCTTTCTTT. Translation gives CSVRGAAWDTEAFF.

The V call is TRBV25-1, the J call TRBJ1-2; no reliable D call. Germline loops: CDR1 MGHDK, CDR2 SYGVNS. The CDR3 runs to 12 residues. Trimming left V 4 bases short and J 3 bases short, with 6 bases between. The DNA of the CDR3 is TGTGCCAGCAGTGGATCGGACTATGGCTACACCTTC. Translated, it gives CASSGSDYGYTF.

V is TRBV6-8 and J is TRBJ2-1, with 8 bases identical to TRBD1. Germline V lookup: CDR1 MNHGY, CDR2 SAAAGT. V was pared by 5 bases and J by 7 bases, with 13 bases of the junction left unmatched. The CDR3 is 16 residues long. The CDR3 loop reads CASSGRRGRDLNEQFF. The CDR3 bases are TGTGCCAGCAGTGGCCGCAGGGGGCGAGACCTAAATGAGCAGTTCTTC.

The CDR3 sequence is CASSSDGDNEQFF. The CDR3 DNA reads TGTGCCAGCAGTTCGGACGGGGACAATGAGCAGTTCTTC. The rearrangement joins TRBV28 to TRBJ2-1; perhaps TRBD2 as D (5 bases). Germline CDR1 reads MDHEN; CDR2 reads SYDVKM. V dropped 4 bases and J dropped 5 bases, with 9 bases sitting between them. The CDR3 spans 13 residues.

CDR3 in amino acids: CASSRDRARGEQYF. CDR3 in DNA: TGTGCCAGCAGCCGGGACCGGGCACGAGGGGAGCAGTACTTC. The genes are TRBV11-3 and TRBJ2-7; the D gene could be TRBD1 or TRBD2 (5 bases each). Trimming removed 5 bases at V and 7 bases at J, with 18 bases between. Germline CDR1 is SGHNT and CDR2 is YENEEA. This CDR3 spans 14 amino acids. The entire variable domain, with the rest obtained from reference TRBV11-3 and TRBJ2-7, is as follows: EAGVVQSPRYKIIEKKQPVAFWCNPISGHNTLYWYLQNLGQGPELLIRYENEEAVDDSQLPKDRFSAERLKGVDSTLKIQPAELGDSAVYLCASSRDRARGEQYFGPGTRLTVT.

This chain uses TRBV6-8 with TRBJ2-5; weak D call: TRBD2 (6 bases). The V gene lost 10 bases and the J gene lost 2 bases, with 20 bases spanning the gap. The CDR3 totals 15 residues. Germline V gene sequence: CDR1 MNHGY, CDR2 SAAAGT. For the CDR3, the DNA is TGTGCCACTACCCCCGCCTCGGCGGGACAAGAGACCCAGTACTTC. Protein: CATTPASAGQETQYF.

This chain connects TRBV11-3 to TRBJ1-2, with a tentative D call TRBD1 (5 bases). This CDR3 has 14 amino acids. V lost 4 bases and J lost 3, with 12 bases in between. Per germline, CDR1 SGHNT and CDR2 YENEEA. The CDR3 here is CASSSTGYDYGYTF. The CDR3 DNA reads TGTGCCAGCAGCTCCACAGGATATGACTATGGCTACACCTTC. The variable domain in full, with the rest retrieved from reference TRBV11-3 and TRBJ1-2, is EAGVVQSPRYKIIEKKQPVAFWCNPISGHNTLYWYLQNLGQGPELLIRYENEEAVDDSQLPKDRFSAERLKGVDSTLKIQPAELGDSAVYLCASSSTGYDYGYTFGSGTRLTVV.

This clone came up a few times. The genes are TRBV11-3 and TRBJ1-2; a possible D gene is TRBD1 (6 bases). The V and J ends lost 5 bases and 6 bases respectively, with 16 bases between them. This CDR3 comprises 14 residues. Germline V gives CDR1 SGHNT, CDR2 YENEEA. CDR3 protein: CASSPSAGGNGYTF. CDR3 bases: TGTGCCAGCAGCCCTTCTGCCGGGGGCAATGGCTACACCTTC.

The chain is built from TRBV6-8 and TRBJ2-7; 10 bases are a match to TRBD2. Germline CDR1 MNHGY, CDR2 SAAAGT. After removal of 2 bases from V and 2 bases from J, the junction contained 3 bases not matched to a gene. The CDR3 has 15 amino acids. CDR3 in DNA: TGTGCCAGCAGTTACATTACTAGCGGGACCTACGAGCAGTACTTC. The encoded protein is CASSYITSGTYEQYF.